The 13 T cell receptor beta chains below were found in one sample sequenced in a study of T cell repertoires in cytomegalovirus infection. TCRdb re-analysed the reads in MiXCR, keeping a single row per CDR3 protein. Of 740,000 or so distinct CDR3 sequences listed, 35% are singletons. Sequencing was performed on PBMCs. Receptors were obtained from a human donor in good health (CMV status not recorded). Some clones in this sample may be carry-over from other donors' samples.

The rearrangement joins TRBV7-3 to TRBJ1-1; D not resolved. The length of the CDR3 is 14 residues. The germline V and J ends were trimmed by 0 bases and 3 bases, with 8 bases remaining between them. CDR1 is SGHTA, CDR2 FQGTGA, per germline. This CDR3 is CASSLTVGDTEAFF. For the CDR3, the DNA is TGTGCCAGCAGCTTAACCGTGGGCGACACTGAAGCTTTCTTT.

As concerns this clonotype: Compared with germline, one end of the junction differs, possibly owing to a read error. The chain uses TRBV6-1 and TRBJ2-7; TRBD2 matches at 14 bases. Germline V gives CDR1 MNHNS, CDR2 SASEGT. This CDR3 is built from 17 residues. CDR3 in DNA: TGTGCCAGCAGTTACCGGACTAGCGGGAGGAGCTCCTACAAGCAGTACTTC. Its protein is CASSYRTSGRSSYKQYF.

The chain carries TRBV29-1 and TRBJ2-5; 8 nucleotides match TRBD1. Trimming removed 3 bases from V and 5 bases from J; junction bases left unmatched: 8. There are 14 residues in the CDR3. In germline, CDR1 is SQVTM, CDR2 ANQGSEA. This chain's CDR3 is CSVEGRGQSETQYF. The CDR3 bases are TGCAGCGTTGAGGGCAGGGGGCAATCGGAGACCCAGTACTTC.

This clonotype has just a few counts. This chain uses TRBV5-1 with TRBJ2-5; possibly TRBD1 for D (6 bases). Germline CDR1 and CDR2: SGHRS and YFSETQ. Trimming removed 0 bases at V and 5 bases at J, with 14 bases between. The CDR3 length is 15 residues. The CDR3 here is CASSLDRAPSETQYF. For the CDR3, the DNA is TGCGCCAGCAGCTTGGACAGGGCGCCCTCGGAGACCCAGTACTTC.

This clonotype turned up a few times. V and J are TRBV19 and TRBJ2-1; D not resolved. In germline, CDR1 is LNHDA, CDR2 SQIVND (reference sequence). Trimming took off 2 bases at V and 4 bases at J, with 12 bases between the two ends. This CDR3 spans 15 amino acids. DNA of the CDR3: TGTGCCAGTAGTATAAGCAGTGACTCTTACAATGAGCAGTTCTTC. This codes for CASSISSDSYNEQFF.

This clonotype was seen a few times. The rearrangement links TRBV5-1 to TRBJ2-7; the D gene is possibly TRBD1 (7 bases). This CDR3 has 15 amino acids. The germline V and J ends were trimmed by 0 bases and 5 bases, with 15 bases remaining between them. Germline V gene data show CDR1 as SGHRS and CDR2 as YFSETQ. Here the CDR3 DNA reads TGCGCCAGCAGCTTGGGCGGGACAGCCCCAAACGAGCAGTACTTC. Its translation: CASSLGGTAPNEQYF. Based on the CDR3 plus reference TRBV5-1 and TRBJ2-7, the full variable domain is KAGVTQTPRYLIKTRGQQVTLSCSPISGHRSVSWYQQTPGQGLQFLFEYFSETQRNKGNFPGRFSGRQFSNSRSEMNVSTLELGDSALYLCASSLGGTAPNEQYFGPGTRLTVT.

As to this clonotype: As the CDR3 is not closed by the conserved phenylalanine or tryptophan, this likely results from a read error. This sequence joins TRBV6-8 and TRBJ2-6; no clear D. The V gene's germline CDR1 is MNHGY and CDR2 SAAAGT. Trimming took off 5 bases at V and 0 bases at J, with 14 bases between the two ends. The CDR3 has 17 residues. For the CDR3, the DNA is TGTGCCAGCAGTCTTAGGATACCCGCCTCTGGGGCCAACGTCCTGACTTTA. Translating gives CASSLRIPASGANVLTL.

The rearrangement links TRBV18 to TRBJ2-5; 10 nucleotides align to TRBD1. The ends lost 4 bases at V and 0 bases at J; junction bases unmatched: 5. Germline V gene data show CDR1 as KGHSH and CDR2 as LQKENI. The CDR3 extends over 16 amino acids. The CDR3 coding sequence is TGTGCCAGCTCACTCCGACAGGGGGCTTACCAAGAGACCCAGTACTTC. This codes for CASSLRQGAYQETQYF.

The rearrangement uses TRBV5-1 and TRBJ2-1; D may be TRBD2 (6 bases). Germline CDR1 SGHRS, CDR2 YFSETQ. The CDR3 totals 17 residues. V was shortened by 0 bases and J by 2 bases, with 15 bases between the two germline ends. CDR3 nucleotide sequence: TGCGCCAGCAGCTTGGCCCTACTAGCAGGACCCTACAATGAGCAGTTCTTC. It specifies CASSLALLAGPYNEQFF.

This clonotype was recorded at least ten times. This chain uses TRBV7-2 with TRBJ2-1, with D perhaps matching TRBD2 (6 bases). Trimming removed 3 bases from V and 9 bases from J, with 12 bases in between. The CDR3 sequence is 13 residues long. Germline CDR1 and CDR2: SGHTA and FQGNSA. CDR3 DNA sequence: TGTGCCAGCAGCTTGGCGACTAGTGGTGAGCAGTTCTTC. Protein sequence: CASSLATSGEQFF.

The chain employs TRBV27 and TRBJ1-2; D ambiguous. V was clipped by 5 bases and J by 7 bases, with 14 bases between them. The CDR3 loop spans 13 amino acids. The germline V gene has CDR1 MNHEY and CDR2 SMNVEV (reference sequence). As DNA, the CDR3 is TGTGCCAGCAGTCCCAACATAATTTCTGGCTACACCTTC. It encodes CASSPNIISGYTF.

V and J are TRBV7-9 and TRBJ2-1; 13 bases fit TRBD2. From germline, CDR1 is SEHNR and CDR2 FQNEAQ (reference sequence). Trimming cost V 3 bases and J 5 bases; bases outside gene matches: 4. The CDR3 totals 16 residues. CDR3 protein: CASSFHGTSGNNEQFF. Here the CDR3 DNA reads TGTGCCAGCAGCTTTCACGGGACTAGCGGGAACAATGAGCAGTTCTTC.

J is TRBJ2-2 and V is TRBV7-2; TRBD2 matches 8 bases. Germline CDR1 is SGHTA and CDR2 is FQGNSA. The CDR3 contains 15 residues. After removal of 2 bases from V and 6 bases from J, the junction contained 5 bases not matched to a gene. The CDR3 is CASSLQWTSSGELFF. DNA of the CDR3: TGTGCCAGCAGCTTACAATGGACTAGCTCCGGGGAGCTGTTTTTT.